Listed below are T cell receptor beta chains from one sample, sequenced in a study of cytomegalovirus exposure and HLA in healthy donors. Clones were sequenced by immunoSEQ multiplex PCR, and TCRdb holds only the in-frame ones, with some missing. This sample has about 160,000 clones, with roughly 80% found just once. Material for sequencing was PBMCs. The source is a man aged 25-40 years in good health and CMV-seronegative. Each CDR3 is given with its conserved first and last residue. Fields, in order: clone size, D gene, V gene, J gene, CDR3 protein, CDR3 DNA. The D gene is left open where the match is weak. Size values are once, few and many counts, or a class for expanded clones, and some rows have none.

-,-,TRBV7-9,TRBJ1-6,CASSLRGRGGNSPLHF,TGTGCCAGCAGCCTCCGGGGACGAGGAGGGAATTCACCCCTCCACTTT
-,TRBD1,TRBV19,TRBJ1-5,CASSIPRGPNQPQHF,TGTGCCAGTAGTATACCCAGGGGGCCCAATCAGCCCCAGCATTTT
-,-,TRBV6-5,TRBJ1-1,CATRRGGTETFF,TGTGCCACCAGGAGGGGTGGGACTGAAACTTTCTTT
once,-,TRBV10-3,TRBJ1-1,CAISESGGDSITEAFF,TGTGCCATCAGTGAGTCTGGCGGGGACTCGATCACTGAAGCTTTCTTT
-,TRBD2,TRBV4-1,TRBJ2-1,CASSQFFSGRPYNEQFF,TGCGCCAGCAGCCAATTCTTTAGCGGGAGACCTTACAATGAGCAGTTCTTC
-,TRBD2,TRBV28,TRBJ2-1,CASSPSGGGPADNEQFF,TGTGCCAGCAGTCCCTCGGGAGGGGGGCCCGCAGACAATGAGCAGTTCTTC
-,TRBD2,TRBV5-4,TRBJ2-5,CASSLSSGVQETQYF,TGTGCCAGCAGCTTGTCGAGCGGGGTCCAAGAGACCCAGTACTTC
-,-,TRBV19,TRBJ2-1,CASSIRSEQFF,TGTGCCAGTAGTATTAGAAGTGAGCAGTTCTTC
few,TRBD2,TRBV10-2,TRBJ2-5,CASSGLAQETQYF,TGCGCCAGCAGTGGACTAGCGCAAGAGACCCAGTACTTC
-,-,TRBV7-9,TRBJ1-2,CASSLGVGPYGYTF,TGTGCCAGCAGCTTAGGAGTGGGGCCCTATGGCTACACCTTC
-,TRBD1,TRBV6-4,TRBJ1-6,CASSDLGTGDRNEYNSPLHF,TGTGCCAGCAGTGATTTGGGGACAGGCGACCGGAATGAATATAATTCACCCCTCCACTTT
few,-,TRBV29-1,TRBJ1-4,CSVAGAPSEKLFF,TGCAGCGTTGCAGGGGCGCCGAGTGAAAAACTGTTTTTT
-,-,TRBV11-2,TRBJ1-1,CASSLGPVAEAFF,TGTGCCAGCAGCTTAGGCCCGGTAGCTGAAGCTTTCTTT
-,TRBD1,TRBV5-1,TRBJ1-6,CASSLRPADRGNSPLHF,TGCGCCAGCAGCTTAAGGCCGGCGGACAGGGGTAATTCACCCCTCCACTTT
-,-,TRBV6-1,TRBJ1-2,CASREDFRGNYGYTF,TGTGCCAGCAGGGAGGACTTCAGGGGAAACTATGGCTACACCTTC
once,TRBD1,TRBV13,TRBJ2-2,CASSYTGGDTGELFF,TGTGCCAGCAGCTATACAGGGGGCGACACCGGGGAGCTGTTTTTT
few,-,TRBV14,TRBJ2-3,CASSQVTGDTQYF,TGTGCCAGCAGCCAAGTGACGGGAGATACGCAGTATTTT
-,-,TRBV29-1,TRBJ2-4,CSAVSGTNIQYF,TGCAGCGCTGTGAGCGGCACAAACATTCAGTACTTC
once,-,TRBV14,TRBJ1-2,CASSPWAGPYGYTF,TGTGCCAGCAGCCCCTGGGCAGGGCCCTATGGCTACACCTTC
-,-,TRBV30,TRBJ2-3,CALDGGSTDTQYF,TGTGCCTTGGACGGGGGAAGCACAGATACGCAGTATTTT
-,TRBD2,TRBV5-1,TRBJ2-5,CASSSNGGSVRETQYF,TGCGCCAGCAGCTCGAATGGCGGGAGCGTACGGGAGACCCAGTACTTC